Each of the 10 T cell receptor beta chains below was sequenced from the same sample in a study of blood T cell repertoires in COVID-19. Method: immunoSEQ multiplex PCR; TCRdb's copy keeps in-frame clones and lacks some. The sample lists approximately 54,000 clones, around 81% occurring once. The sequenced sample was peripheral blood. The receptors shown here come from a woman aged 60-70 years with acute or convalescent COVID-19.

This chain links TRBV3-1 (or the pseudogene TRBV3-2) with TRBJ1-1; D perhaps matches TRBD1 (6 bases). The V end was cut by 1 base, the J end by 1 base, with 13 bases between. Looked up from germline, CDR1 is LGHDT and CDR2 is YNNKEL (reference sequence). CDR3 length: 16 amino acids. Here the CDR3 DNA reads TGTGCCAGCAGCCAAGTGGGGACACAAAAGAACACTGAAGCTTTCTTT. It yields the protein CASSQVGTQKNTEAFF.

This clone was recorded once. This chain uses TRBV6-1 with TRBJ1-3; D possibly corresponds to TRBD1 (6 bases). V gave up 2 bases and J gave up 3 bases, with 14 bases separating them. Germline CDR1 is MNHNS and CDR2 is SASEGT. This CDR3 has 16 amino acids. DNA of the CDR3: TGTGCCAGCAGTGAAATCCAGGGGTTTGGTGGAAACACCATATATTTT. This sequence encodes CASSEIQGFGGNTIYF.

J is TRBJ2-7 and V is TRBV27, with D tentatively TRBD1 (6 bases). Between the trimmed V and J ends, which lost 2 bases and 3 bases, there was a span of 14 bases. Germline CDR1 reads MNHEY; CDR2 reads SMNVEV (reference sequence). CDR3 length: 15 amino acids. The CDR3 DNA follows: TGTGCCAGCAGTTTAGGGGCAGGGGCCGACTACGAGCAGTACTTC. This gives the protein CASSLGAGADYEQYF.

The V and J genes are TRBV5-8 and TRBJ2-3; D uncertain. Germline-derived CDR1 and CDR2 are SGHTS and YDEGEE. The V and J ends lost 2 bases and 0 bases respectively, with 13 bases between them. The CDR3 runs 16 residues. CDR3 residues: CASSFLTTPSTDTQYF. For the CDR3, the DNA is TGTGCCAGCAGCTTTCTTACGACACCTAGCACAGATACGCAGTATTTT.

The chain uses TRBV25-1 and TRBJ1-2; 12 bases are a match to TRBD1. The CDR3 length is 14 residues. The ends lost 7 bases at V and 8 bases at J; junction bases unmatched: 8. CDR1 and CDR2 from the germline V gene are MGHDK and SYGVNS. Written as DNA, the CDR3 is TGTGCCAGCAATCCGGGACAGGGGGCGAGGGGCTACACCTTC. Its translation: CASNPGQGARGYTF.

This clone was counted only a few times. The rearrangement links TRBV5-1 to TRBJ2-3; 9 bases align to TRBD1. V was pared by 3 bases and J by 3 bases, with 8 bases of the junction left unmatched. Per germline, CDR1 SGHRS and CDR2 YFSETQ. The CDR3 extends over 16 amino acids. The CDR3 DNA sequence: TGCGCCAGCAGCTCGACAGGGGGGAGTATGACAGATACGCAGTATTTT. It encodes CASSSTGGSMTDTQYF. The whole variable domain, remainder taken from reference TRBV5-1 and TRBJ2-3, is KAGVTQTPRYLIKTRGQQVTLSCSPISGHRSVSWYQQTPGQGLQFLFEYFSETQRNKGNFPGRFSGRQFSNSRSEMNVSTLELGDSALYLCASSSTGGSMTDTQYFGPGTRLTVL.

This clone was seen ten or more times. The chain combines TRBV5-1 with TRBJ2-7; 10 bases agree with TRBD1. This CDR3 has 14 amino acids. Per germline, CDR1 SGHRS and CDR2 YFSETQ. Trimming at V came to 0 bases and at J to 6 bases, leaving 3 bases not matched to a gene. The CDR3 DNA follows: TGCGCCAGCAGCTTGGGTGGACAGGGGGTCGAGCAGTACTTC. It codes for CASSLGGQGVEQYF. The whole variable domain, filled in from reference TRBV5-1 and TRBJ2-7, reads KAGVTQTPRYLIKTRGQQVTLSCSPISGHRSVSWYQQTPGQGLQFLFEYFSETQRNKGNFPGRFSGRQFSNSRSEMNVSTLELGDSALYLCASSLGGQGVEQYFGPGTRLTVT.

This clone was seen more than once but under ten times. CDR3 nucleotide sequence: TGTGCCAGCAGGCTGCCGCCGGGACCCCTCCACTTT. This encodes CASRLPPGPLHF. This chain links TRBV27 with TRBJ1-6; D unclear. V shed 6 bases and J shed 12 bases, with 12 bases lying between them. The CDR3 consists of 12 residues. Germline CDR1 MNHEY, CDR2 SMNVEV (reference sequence).

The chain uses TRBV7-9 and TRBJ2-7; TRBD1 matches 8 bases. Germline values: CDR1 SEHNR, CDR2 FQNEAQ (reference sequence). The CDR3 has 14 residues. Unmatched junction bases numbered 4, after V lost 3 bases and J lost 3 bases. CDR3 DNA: TGTGCCAGCAGCTTCGACAGGGGAAACTACGAGCAGTACTTC. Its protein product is CASSFDRGNYEQYF.

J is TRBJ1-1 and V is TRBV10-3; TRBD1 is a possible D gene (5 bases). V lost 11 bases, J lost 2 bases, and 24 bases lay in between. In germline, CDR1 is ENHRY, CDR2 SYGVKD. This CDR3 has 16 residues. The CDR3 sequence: CASRAEEGIGNTEAFF. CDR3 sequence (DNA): TGTGCCTCACGGGCCGAGGAGGGGATAGGAAACACTGAAGCTTTCTTT.